This T cell receptor (beta chain) was captured in a study of T cells in tuberculosis. On this clone: Antigen unknown.

The study's findings and limits: Smaller distances to GMM-specific TCRs suggested their expansion in active tuberculosis. The TCR-beta difference was not significant; alpha differences partly reflected length.

Here immunoSEQ multiplex PCR was the method, and the copy in TCRdb shows in-frame clones only, minus some. Of 20,000 to 30,000 clones listed, 95% to 96% are singletons. This TCR came from a donor between 10 and 35 years old with latent tuberculosis or without tuberculosis infection. The sample taken for sequencing was PBMCs.

As DNA, the CDR3 is TGTGCCAGCAGCGGGGCGGCGGATAATTCACCCCTCCACTTT. Its protein is CASSGAADNSPLHF. The chain couples TRBV5-5 to TRBJ1-6; D might be TRBD1 (5 bases). The length of the CDR3 is 14 residues. V lost 4 bases to trimming and J lost 5 bases, with 10 bases between them. CDR1 SGHKS and CDR2 YYEKEE come from the germline V gene (reference sequence).